This T cell receptor (beta chain) was retrieved from a study of cytomegalovirus exposure and HLA in healthy donors. Findings and limits, study-wide: Immune exposure data for these donors was limited to CMV serostatus.

Vbeta (60) and Jbeta (13) primers were used in the PCR. Produced via immunoSEQ multiplex PCR; TCRdb's table is partial and in-frame only. In the table there are about 150,000 clones, 60% to 80% of which are singletons. Notes on this clone: Its antigen is unidentified.

The sequence came from a man aged 30 to 39 in good health and CMV-seropositive. The specimen sequenced was PBMCs.

The CDR3 is CASSLRTGGDTEAFF. CDR3 nucleotide sequence: TGCGCCAGCAGCTTGCGGACCGGGGGGGACACTGAAGCTTTCTTT. The V gene is TRBV5-1, the J gene TRBJ1-1, with a possible D match to TRBD1 (5 bases). V lost 1 base and J 3 bases, leaving 13 bases between the germline ends. The length of the CDR3 is 15 residues. Germline CDR1 and CDR2: SGHRS and YFSETQ.